These 20 T cell receptor beta chains were all obtained from the same sample, sequenced in a study of post-analysis software for immune sequencing data. General study findings and limits: Among roughly five TRBV segments more frequent in patients than controls were TRBV5-6, TRBV5-1 and TRBV20-1.

Unique molecular identifiers tagged the TCR beta cDNA libraries. A single record per CDR3 protein comes from TCRdb applying MiXCR to the PCR reads. The data hold hundreds of thousands of distinct CDR3 sequences, with less than 45% observed a single time. These TCRs are of unknown antigen specificity. The specimen sequenced was blood. Receptors were obtained from a girl under 18 with multiple sclerosis.

The chain combines TRBV4-1 with TRBJ2-7; maybe TRBD1 (6 bases). The CDR3 spans 15 residues. Trimming took 4 bases from V and 1 from J, leaving 14 bases between them. Germline V gene sequence: CDR1 MGHRA, CDR2 YSYEKL. In DNA, the CDR3 is TGCGCCAGCAGCCCACGGGACACTCAATCCTACGAGCAGTACTTC. It encodes CASSPRDTQSYEQYF.

In its sample, this clonotype was seen a few times. The V call is TRBV7-2, the J call TRBJ2-5; D might be TRBD1 (6 bases). This CDR3 is built from 13 residues. V was cut by 10 bases and J by 2 bases, with 14 bases left in between. CDR1 and CDR2 from the germline V gene are SGHTA and FQGNSA. DNA for the CDR3: TGTGCCACTAATGGACAGAGGCAAGAGACCCAGTACTTC. Encoded protein: CATNGQRQETQYF.

Points on this clonotype: A junction end diverges from the germline sequence, so it may reflect a read error. In DNA, the CDR3 is TGCGCCAGCAGCCAAGAGGCGGTGGAGGCGAATCAGCCCCGGCATTTT. It is translated as CASSQEAVEANQPRHF. The rearrangement links TRBV4-1 to TRBJ1-5; no clear D. Germline values: CDR1 MGHRA, CDR2 YSYEKL. The CDR3 extends over 16 amino acids.

The chain carries TRBV29-1 and TRBJ1-2; D unclear. CDR3 length: 14 residues. The germline V gene encodes CDR1 SQVTM and CDR2 ANQGSEA. With 7 bases removed from V and 2 bases from J, the gap between germline ends came to 17 bases. CDR3 nucleotides: TGCAGCGCCATCCTTGGACTAAAGAACTATGGCTACACCTTC. Protein product: CSAILGLKNYGYTF.

V is TRBV5-1 and J is TRBJ2-2; D is undetermined. CDR1 is SGHRS, CDR2 YFSETQ, per germline. V lost 0 bases and J lost 3, with 6 bases in between. The CDR3 is 14 amino acids. CDR3: CASSLGLHTGELFF. CDR3 in DNA: TGCGCCAGCAGCTTGGGACTCCACACCGGGGAGCTGTTTTTT.

This sequence joins TRBV25-1 and TRBJ2-7; the D is unclear. CDR1 and CDR2 (germline): MGHDK, SYGVNS. The CDR3 runs 14 residues. Trimming removed 5 bases at V and 0 bases at J, with 11 bases between. CDR3 residues: CASSRSGFSYEQYF. The CDR3 DNA follows: TGTGCCAGCAGTCGGTCCGGGTTCTCCTACGAGCAGTACTTC.

This clonotype turned up a few times. The chain uses TRBV7-2 and TRBJ2-7; 10 positions match TRBD2. The germline CDR1 and CDR2 sequences are SGHTA and FQGNSA. The length of the CDR3 is 19 residues. V lost 2 bases, J lost 4 bases, and 17 bases stayed unmatched. CDR3 in amino acids: CASSLLPSGSAGLFYEQYF. CDR3 DNA sequence: TGTGCCAGCAGCTTATTACCTAGCGGGAGCGCTGGATTGTTTTACGAGCAGTACTTC.

The chain is built from TRBV12-3 or TRBV12-4 and TRBJ1-1; no clear D gene. The CDR3 has 11 residues. The V and J ends lost 6 bases and 4 bases respectively, with 6 bases between them. CDR3 sequence: CASSEVTEAFF. The CDR3 DNA reads as TGTGCCAGCAGCGAGGTCACTGAAGCTTTCTTT.

In its sample, this clonotype was seen a few times. V gene TRBV4-1 combines with J gene TRBJ2-7; the D is unclear. CDR3 length equals 16 residues. V was trimmed by 0 bases and J by 5 bases, leaving 17 bases between them. Germline-derived CDR1 and CDR2 are MGHRA and YSYEKL. The CDR3 DNA follows: TGCGCCAGCAGCCAAGAATCCGTTTATAGGAACGACGAGCAGTACTTC. It encodes CASSQESVYRNDEQYF.

V is TRBV9 and J is TRBJ1-2, with 8 bases that match TRBD1. Germline lookup yields CDR1 SGDLS and CDR2 YYNGEE. The V segment lost 2 bases and the J segment 6 bases; nucleotides outside the gene matches: 3. The CDR3 contains 13 residues. CDR3: CASSVNRGNGYTF. Here the CDR3 DNA reads TGTGCCAGCAGCGTCAACAGGGGGAATGGCTACACCTTC.

This clonotype has a single count. The J gene is TRBJ2-5, the V gene TRBV10-3; D might be TRBD1 or TRBD2, each matching 5 bases. The V and J ends lost 0 bases and 7 bases respectively, with 15 bases between them. The CDR3 sequence is 15 residues long. Germline V gene sequence: CDR1 ENHRY, CDR2 SYGVKD. This CDR3 is CAISESRGREGTQYF. CDR3 in DNA: TGTGCCATCAGTGAGTCGAGGGGCAGGGAAGGGACCCAGTACTTC.

The V gene is TRBV11-2, the J gene TRBJ1-2; 7 bases are shared with TRBD1. This CDR3 contains 15 residues. Unmatched junction bases numbered 9, after V lost 5 bases and J lost 3 bases. Germline V CDR1 and CDR2: SGHAT, FQNNGV. Written as DNA, the CDR3 is TGTGCCAGCAGCCTTGATCCGGGACAGCACTATGGCTACACCTTC. Residues: CASSLDPGQHYGYTF.

The chain carries TRBV12-3 or TRBV12-4 and TRBJ1-5; D unclear. Trimming shortened V by 6 bases and J by 7 bases, and 13 bases separated the two germline ends. The CDR3 extends over 13 amino acids. CDR3 bases: TGTGCCAGCAGCCCTTTTGGCCGACAGCCCCAGCATTTT. It specifies CASSPFGRQPQHF.

The chain uses TRBV12-3 or TRBV12-4 and TRBJ2-7; no firm D call. This CDR3 is built from 15 residues. V gave up 7 bases and J gave up 1 base, with 17 bases separating them. The CDR3 is CASTKGDVGSYEQYF. The CDR3 DNA reads as TGTGCCAGCACCAAAGGAGATGTGGGGTCCTACGAGCAGTACTTC.

The chain carries TRBV4-3 and TRBJ2-2; D possibly matches TRBD1 or TRBD2 (6 bases each). Trimming removed 0 bases at V and 4 bases at J, with 9 bases between. Germline V lookup: CDR1 LGHNA, CDR2 YSLEER. This CDR3 comprises 15 residues. CDR3 nucleotides: TGCGCCAGCAGCCAAGAGAGGGGGGTCACCGGGGAGCTGTTTTTT. Translated, it gives CASSQERGVTGELFF.

The genes are TRBV3-1 and TRBJ2-7, with 7 bases matching TRBD2. CDR3 size: 15 residues. Unmatched junction bases numbered 11, after V lost 4 bases and J lost 5 bases. From germline, CDR1 is LGHDT and CDR2 YNNKEL (reference sequence). CDR3 bases: TGTGCCAGCAGCCCGGGACCTTCGGGAGGAGACGAGCAGTACTTC. It translates to CASSPGPSGGDEQYF.

The CDR3 loop is CSVVGQGAGGYTF. In DNA form, the CDR3 reads TGCAGCGTTGTGGGACAGGGGGCAGGTGGCTACACCTTC. The chain recombines TRBV29-1 with TRBJ1-2; 12 bases map to TRBD1. V shed 4 bases and J 7 bases; nucleotides not matched to a gene: 4. CDR1 and CDR2 from the germline V gene are SQVTM and ANQGSEA. The CDR3 runs to 13 residues.

V is TRBV6-5 and J is TRBJ2-7, with D tentatively TRBD1 or TRBD2 (6 bases each). CDR3 length: 16 residues. CDR1 and CDR2 from the germline V gene are MNHEY and SVGAGI. The V gene lost 8 bases and the J gene lost 4 bases, with 24 bases spanning the gap. In DNA form, the CDR3 reads TGTGCCAGCGCCCGTAAACCGGGACCGGGGGCTTACGAGCAGTACTTC. Its translation: CASARKPGPGAYEQYF.

This chain uses TRBV24-1 with TRBJ2-7; TRBD1 might be the D (6 bases). Trimming cost V 4 bases and J 0 bases, with 6 bases left between them. Germline values: CDR1 KGHDR, CDR2 SFDVKD. The CDR3 has 13 amino acids. The CDR3 sequence is CATSDRGSYEQYF. CDR3 coding DNA: TGTGCCACCAGTGACAGGGGCTCCTACGAGCAGTACTTC.

This clonotype has a handful of counts. The rearrangement joins TRBV6-2 or TRBV6-3 to TRBJ2-6, with 9 bases that match TRBD1. CDR1 and CDR2 (germline): MNHEY, SVGEGT. The CDR3 length is 17 residues. The junction had 8 bases not matched to a gene; V was cut back by 6 bases and J by 2 bases. CDR3 in DNA: TGTGCCAGCAGCCGTCCGGGACAGGGAGCTGGGGCCAACGTCCTGACTTTC. Amino acids: CASSRPGQGAGANVLTF.